The 21 T cell receptor beta chains below come from one sample, sequenced in a study of T cell responses to AZD1222 COVID-19 vaccine. Repertoires were generated with immunoSEQ multiplex PCR, while TCRdb's copy carries only in-frame clones and drops some. Among over 100,000 clones listed, roughly nine tenths were seen once. The sample consisted of peripheral blood, taken 28 days after the second AZD1222 dose. The receptors derive from an adult who received the AZD1222 COVID-19 vaccine.

About this clone itself: The sample has other DNA sequences that encode this CDR3 too. The chain employs TRBV7-2 and TRBJ1-1, with no clear D. Germline CDR1 and CDR2: SGHTA and FQGNSA. Trimming took 1 base from V and 2 from J, leaving 8 bases between them. This CDR3 contains 14 residues. CDR3 DNA: TGTGCCAGCAGCTTAGTTCCCGGCAACACTGAAGCTTTCTTT. Translated: CASSLVPGNTEAFF.

The chain has TRBV6-5 and TRBJ2-1; 10 bases are shared with TRBD2. V gave up 0 bases and J gave up 10 bases; unmatched junction bases: 9. CDR1 and CDR2 from the germline V gene are MNHEY and SVGAGI. The CDR3 has 16 residues. CDR3 residues: CASSYSSSGGGREQFF. The CDR3 nucleotides read TGTGCCAGCAGTTACTCGTCTAGCGGGGGAGGGCGCGAGCAGTTCTTC.

CDR3 sequence (DNA): TGTGCCAGCAGCGTAGCCCCCGGAAACACCATATATTTT. Its protein is CASSVAPGNTIYF. The chain joins TRBV9 to TRBJ1-3, with D uncertain. The V end was cut by 0 bases, the J end by 4 bases, with 5 bases between. The CDR3 is 13 residues long. Germline V gives CDR1 SGDLS, CDR2 YYNGEE.

The chain joins TRBV5-6 to TRBJ1-1; D not certain. CDR1 and CDR2 (germline): SGHDT, YYEEEE. The CDR3 runs to 14 residues. The ends were cut back, 0 bases at V and 1 base at J, with 7 bases in the middle. CDR3 nucleotides: TGTGCCAGCAGCTTGGGCAGCCGGAACACTGAAGCTTTCTTT. This encodes CASSLGSRNTEAFF.

This chain uses TRBV5-1 with TRBJ2-6; D gene ambiguous. Trimming took 1 base from V and 0 from J, leaving 8 bases between them. Germline V CDR1 and CDR2: SGHRS, YFSETQ. CDR3 size: 16 residues. The CDR3, as DNA: TGCGCCAGCAGCTTGCCTCACAGCTCTGGGGCCAACGTCCTGACTTTC. It encodes CASSLPHSSGANVLTF.

The V gene is TRBV24-1, the J gene TRBJ1-2, with TRBD1 identical over 8 bases. The CDR3 extends over 15 amino acids. Losses at the gene ends were 4 bases for V and 5 bases for J; bases not matched to a gene: 8. The germline V gene has CDR1 KGHDR and CDR2 SFDVKD. The CDR3 nucleotides are TGTGCCACCAGTGACCCGACAGGGGATTTTTATGGCTACACCTTC. Protein: CATSDPTGDFYGYTF.

The V and J genes are TRBV7-2 and TRBJ2-7, with 8 bases lining up with TRBD2. Trimming cost V 5 bases and J 3 bases; bases outside gene matches: 9. The CDR3 runs to 15 residues. Germline V gives CDR1 SGHTA, CDR2 FQGNSA. DNA for the CDR3: TGTGCCAGCAGCCCTGGTGGGCGGGGGGACTACGAGCAGTACTTC. Its translation is CASSPGGRGDYEQYF.

The chain has TRBV19 and TRBJ1-2; 8 bases line up with TRBD1. Germline CDR1 is LNHDA and CDR2 is SQIVND (reference sequence). J lost 0 bases, V lost 4 bases, and 4 bases had no gene match. The CDR3 totals 15 residues. DNA for the CDR3: TGTGCCAGTAGTACCCGACAGGGGACTAACTATGGCTACACCTTC. Encoded protein: CASSTRQGTNYGYTF.

This clone is a singleton in its sample. This chain joins TRBV28 and TRBJ1-2, with 7 bases aligning to TRBD1. With 1 base clipped from V and 8 bases from J, the junction kept 7 bases outside the gene matches. The CDR3 sequence is 14 residues long. The germline V gene has CDR1 MDHEN and CDR2 SYDVKM. The CDR3 DNA is TGTGCCAGCAGTTTATCTCGGGACAGCGTAGGCTACACCTTC. It translates to CASSLSRDSVGYTF.

The chain carries TRBV6-6 and TRBJ1-3; 8 nucleotides agree with TRBD1. Germline V lookup: CDR1 MNHNY, CDR2 SVGAGI (reference sequence). Unmatched junction bases numbered 3, after V lost 2 bases and J lost 0 bases. The CDR3 loop spans 16 amino acids. CDR3 protein: CASSYDTGGSGNTIYF. The CDR3 coding sequence is TGTGCCAGCAGTTACGATACAGGGGGCTCTGGAAACACCATATATTTT.

This clone has just a few counts. The chain joins TRBV7-9 to TRBJ2-5, with D perhaps TRBD2 (5 bases). The CDR3 is 15 residues long. The V and J ends lost 0 bases and 3 bases respectively, with 11 bases between them. Germline CDR1 is SEHNR and CDR2 is FQNEAQ (reference sequence). CDR3 in amino acids: CASSLARAEKETQYF. CDR3 DNA: TGTGCCAGCAGCTTAGCGCGGGCAGAAAAAGAGACCCAGTACTTC.

This rearrangement joins TRBV9 to TRBJ1-2, with a tentative D call TRBD1 (5 bases). The V end was cut by 4 bases, the J end by 2 bases, with 15 bases between. From germline, CDR1 is SGDLS and CDR2 YYNGEE. The CDR3 is made up of 15 amino acids. The CDR3 here is CASSSGAGFNYGYTF. In DNA, the CDR3 is TGTGCCAGCAGCTCCGGGGCGGGATTCAACTATGGCTACACCTTC. The variable domain in full, with the rest retrieved from reference TRBV9 and TRBJ1-2, is DSGVTQTPKHLITATGQRVTLRCSPRSGDLSVYWYQQSLDQGLQFLIQYYNGEERAKGNILERFSAQQFPDLHSELNLSSLELGDSALYFCASSSGAGFNYGYTFGSGTRLTVV.

The rearrangement links TRBV19 to TRBJ1-6, with 10 nucleotides matching TRBD1. CDR3 length: 15 amino acids. Germline V lookup: CDR1 LNHDA, CDR2 SQIVND (reference sequence). Trimming removed 4 bases from V and 10 bases from J; junction bases left unmatched: 7. CDR3 DNA: TGTGCCAGTAGTACCTCCGGACAGGGGGGCTCACCCCTCCACTTT. Translating it yields CASSTSGQGGSPLHF.

Points on this clone: The identical CDR3 is also encoded by other nucleotide sequences in the sample. The chain has TRBV7-3 and TRBJ1-1; no reliable D call. The CDR3 loop spans 13 amino acids. Germline V gene data show CDR1 as SGHTA and CDR2 as FQGTGA. Trimming shortened V by 3 bases and J by 2 bases, and 7 bases separated the two germline ends. The CDR3 sequence is CASSLTVNTEAFF. The DNA for the CDR3 is TGTGCCAGCAGCTTGACGGTTAACACTGAAGCTTTCTTT.

J is TRBJ1-5 and V is TRBV5-1; D call uncertain. This CDR3 comprises 17 residues. Trimming stripped 0 bases from V and 6 bases from J, with 19 bases between. In germline, CDR1 is SGHRS, CDR2 YFSETQ. CDR3 DNA: TGCGCCAGCAGCTTGGGAAGCGAAGGAAGCTTCGGTCAGCCCCAGCATTTT. It codes for CASSLGSEGSFGQPQHF.

The DNA of the CDR3 is TGTGCCAGCTCACTCACCGTCCGGACAGGGGGCGTTGAAGCTTTCTTT. Translating gives CASSLTVRTGGVEAFF. The J gene is TRBJ1-1, the V gene TRBV18; 11 bases map to TRBD1. The CDR3 runs 16 residues. The germline gives CDR1 KGHSH, CDR2 LQKENI. The V segment lost 4 bases and the J segment 7 bases; nucleotides outside the gene matches: 11.

The chain uses TRBV7-9 and TRBJ2-1; TRBD2 matches at 9 bases. This CDR3 contains 14 residues. The V segment lost 6 bases and the J segment 8 bases; nucleotides outside the gene matches: 8. Germline-derived CDR1 and CDR2 are SEHNR and FQNEAQ (reference sequence). The CDR3 is CASRGASGVDEQFF. In DNA form, the CDR3 reads TGTGCCAGCAGGGGGGCTAGCGGGGTCGATGAGCAGTTCTTC.

The rearrangement joins TRBV19 to TRBJ1-5, with TRBD1 matching 10 bases. This CDR3 comprises 13 residues. From germline, CDR1 is LNHDA and CDR2 SQIVND (reference sequence). V dropped 9 bases and J dropped 5; count of bases not matched to a gene: 4. The CDR3 DNA sequence: TGTGCCAGGAGGGACAGGGGCGATCAGCCCCAGCATTTT. It encodes CARRDRGDQPQHF.

V usage is TRBV5-1 and J usage is TRBJ1-2; D remains unclear. The CDR3 length is 14 residues. V was trimmed by 3 bases and J by 4 bases, leaving 13 bases between them. Germline-derived CDR1 and CDR2 are SGHRS and YFSETQ. CDR3 residues: CASSSRLTGYGYTF. DNA of the CDR3: TGCGCCAGCAGCTCCCGACTAACGGGCTATGGCTACACCTTC.

This clone appeared once. The chain couples TRBV2 to TRBJ2-7, with 7 bases matching TRBD1. The CDR3 has 13 amino acids. The ends lost 5 bases at V and 7 bases at J; junction bases unmatched: 8. Germline lookup yields CDR1 SNHLY and CDR2 FYNNEI. CDR3 residues: CASSRTGVGEQYF. The CDR3 DNA reads as TGTGCCAGCAGTCGGACAGGAGTGGGGGAGCAGTACTTC.

The chain joins TRBV27 to TRBJ2-3, with D perhaps given as TRBD1 or TRBD2 (5 bases each). Germline V gene lookup returns CDR1 MNHEY and CDR2 SMNVEV (reference sequence). V was clipped by 2 bases and J by 4 bases, with 16 bases between them. The CDR3 spans 16 residues. The CDR3 loop is CASSLGTSLGADTQYF. In DNA form, the CDR3 reads TGTGCCAGCAGTTTAGGGACCTCCCTGGGCGCAGATACGCAGTATTTT.